This is a list of T cell receptor beta chains from one sample in a study of somatic mutations in cytotoxic T cells in rheumatoid arthritis. Clones were sequenced by immunoSEQ multiplex PCR, and TCRdb holds only the in-frame ones, with some missing. The sample lists more than 25,000 clones; around 76% were seen once. The sample consisted of CD8+ T cells sorted from blood. The receptors were gathered from a man aged 50 or older in good health. CDR3s include the opening cysteine and the closing phenylalanine or tryptophan. A D gene is named only where the DNA matches it firmly. The size entry is marked missing in some rows and otherwise reads once, few, many or a size class.

clone_size,j_call,d_call,v_call,cdr3_aa,cdr3_nt
-,TRBJ2-7,-,TRBV5-6,CASSFPRGSYEQYF,TGTGCCAGCAGCTTTCCCAGGGGATCCTACGAGCAGTACTTC
-,TRBJ2-2,-,TRBV7-9,CATGGNTGELFF,TGTGCCACCGGAGGGAACACCGGGGAGCTGTTTTTT
-,TRBJ2-7,-,TRBV30,CAWSAGYEQYF,TGTGCCTGGAGCGCAGGGTACGAGCAGTACTTC
-,TRBJ2-7,TRBD2,TRBV27,CASSLGLASYEQYF,TGTGCCAGCAGTCTGGGACTAGCGTCCTACGAGCAGTACTTC
-,TRBJ1-2,-,TRBV28,CASSFNWGTDYGYTF,TGTGCCAGCAGTTTCAATTGGGGGACGGACTATGGCTACACCTTC
-,TRBJ2-1,-,TRBV21-1,CASSLQTGDNEQFF,TGTGCCAGCAGCCTTCAGACGGGGGACAATGAGCAGTTCTTC
-,TRBJ1-4,-,TRBV7-9,CASSLVSRGNEKLFF,TGTGCCAGCAGCTTAGTATCCAGGGGCAATGAAAAACTGTTTTTT
-,TRBJ2-7,-,TRBV7-9,CASSGGTGYYEQYF,TGTGCCAGCTCCGGGGGGACAGGATACTACGAGCAGTACTTC
-,TRBJ2-1,TRBD1,TRBV2,CASSAVPGGGEQFF,TGTGCCAGCAGCGCTGTACCAGGGGGCGGTGAGCAGTTCTTC
-,TRBJ1-1,-,TRBV23-1,CASLIDRVNTEAFF,TGCGCCAGTCTCATCGACAGAGTGAACACTGAAGCTTTCTTT
-,TRBJ2-7,-,TRBV10-3,CAIRKLLPGRGSYEQYF,TGTGCCATCAGAAAGTTATTACCGGGACGGGGCTCCTACGAGCAGTACTTC
few,TRBJ1-1,TRBD1,TRBV6-1,CASIWTGYGTEAFF,TGTGCCAGCATCTGGACAGGGTATGGCACTGAAGCTTTCTTT
-,TRBJ1-1,-,TRBV9,CASSTFVSRNTEAFF,TGTGCCAGCAGCACCTTCGTGAGCAGAAACACTGAAGCTTTCTTT
once,TRBJ2-3,TRBD2,TRBV6-1,CASSESPLAGGTDTQYF,TGTGCCAGCAGTGAATCCCCTCTAGCGGGAGGTACAGATACGCAGTATTTT
-,TRBJ2-1,-,TRBV27,CASRVNNEQFF,TGTGCCAGCAGGGTTAACAATGAGCAGTTCTTC
-,TRBJ2-1,TRBD2,TRBV11-2,CASSLELAGINEQFF,TGTGCCAGCAGCTTGGAACTAGCGGGAATAAATGAGCAGTTCTTC
-,TRBJ2-7,-,TRBV10-3,CAIQSRLTGFYEQYF,TGTGCCATCCAGTCGCGGTTAACAGGGTTCTACGAGCAGTACTTC
-,TRBJ2-2,TRBD2,TRBV19,CASSMAGRAGELFF,TGTGCCAGTAGTATGGCCGGGAGGGCCGGGGAGCTGTTTTTT
-,TRBJ1-2,TRBD1,TRBV7-9,CASSPDRVRYTF,TGTGCCAGCAGCCCGGACAGGGTTCGCTACACCTTC
once,TRBJ2-5,-,TRBV11-2,CASRQETQYF,TGTGCCAGCAGACAAGAGACCCAGTACTTC
once,TRBJ2-7,TRBD2,TRBV4-1,CASSQVPSSGSSYEQYF,TGCGCCAGCAGCCAAGTCCCCTCTAGCGGGAGTTCGTACGAGCAGTACTTC
-,TRBJ2-7,-,TRBV28,CASSSSLDGPYEQYF,TGTGCCAGCAGTTCGAGCCTAGACGGTCCCTACGAGCAGTACTTC
once,TRBJ2-1,TRBD2,TRBV10-2,CASSTPSSGGSYNEQFF,TGCGCCAGCAGCACACCTTCTAGCGGTGGCTCCTACAATGAGCAGTTCTTC
once,TRBJ1-5,-,TRBV6-1,CASSVKGSLGNQPQHF,TGTGCCAGCAGTGTAAAAGGGTCCTTGGGCAATCAGCCCCAGCATTTT
-,TRBJ2-7,TRBD2,TRBV2,CATDGGGEQYF,TGTGCCACTGACGGGGGGGGCGAGCAGTACTTC
-,TRBJ2-7,-,TRBV11-2,CASSLSRDPSLYEQYF,TGTGCCAGCAGCCTATCCCGGGATCCGTCCCTCTACGAGCAGTACTTC
medium-sized,TRBJ2-2,TRBD2,TRBV29-1,CSVGVAGNTGELFF,TGCAGCGTTGGGGTAGCGGGAAACACCGGGGAGCTGTTTTTT
-,TRBJ1-1,-,TRBV7-6,CASSLDGTVNTEAFF,TGTGCCAGCAGCTTAGATGGGACGGTGAACACTGAAGCTTTCTTT
few,TRBJ2-2,-,TRBV29-1,CSVVSGNTGELFF,TGCAGCGTTGTCTCGGGGAACACCGGGGAGCTGTTTTTT
-,TRBJ2-7,-,TRBV15,CATSSRPDSSYEQYF,TGTGCCACCAGCAGTCGCCCGGACAGCTCCTACGAGCAGTACTTC
-,TRBJ2-3,TRBD2,TRBV9,CASSPGRAGGPTDTQYF,TGTGCCAGCAGCCCAGGGAGAGCGGGAGGGCCCACAGATACGCAGTATTTT
few,TRBJ2-7,-,TRBV2,CASSGESSYEQYF,TGTGCCAGCAGTGGAGAAAGCTCCTACGAGCAGTACTTC
once,TRBJ2-7,-,TRBV19,CASSPGAVYEQYF,TGTGCCAGTAGCCCGGGTGCGGTTTACGAGCAGTACTTC
once,TRBJ2-2,-,TRBV5-6,CASSSRDANTGELFF,TGTGCCAGCAGCTCCCGGGACGCGAACACCGGGGAGCTGTTTTTT
-,TRBJ2-1,-,TRBV9,CASSVRVITKSYNEQFF,TGTGCCAGCAGCGTAAGAGTCATTACCAAGTCCTACAATGAGCAGTTCTTC
once,TRBJ2-1,-,TRBV10-2,CASSEFPPRLSTYNEQFF,TGCGCCAGCAGTGAGTTCCCCCCGCGGCTATCAACATACAATGAGCAGTTCTTC
medium-sized,TRBJ2-2,TRBD1,TRBV27,CASGGQLFTGELFF,TGTGCCAGCGGGGGACAGCTATTCACCGGGGAGCTGTTTTTT
once,TRBJ2-1,-,TRBV29-1,CSVEDGSYYNEQFF,TGCAGCGTTGAAGATGGGTCCTACTACAATGAGCAGTTCTTC
-,TRBJ2-1,-,TRBV7-9,CASSLDRNEQFF,TGTGCCAGCAGCTTAGATAGGAATGAGCAGTTCTTC
-,TRBJ1-2,-,TRBV30,CAWSTGTGDGYTF,TGTGCCTGGAGTACCGGGACGGGGGATGGCTACACCTTC
-,TRBJ2-1,-,TRBV7-9,CASSFYTSRNQFF,TGTGCCAGCAGCTTCTACACTAGTCGTAATCAGTTCTTC
-,TRBJ1-4,-,TRBV7-9,CASSSNPKPTTNEKLFF,TGTGCCAGCAGCTCCAACCCAAAACCGACAACTAATGAAAAACTGTTTTTT
-,TRBJ2-7,-,TRBV10-1,CASSGGRSGLAEQYF,TGCGCCAGCAGTGGGGGCCGTTCAGGGTTGGCCGAGCAGTACTTC
-,TRBJ1-2,-,TRBV10-3,CAISESGDGYTF,TGTGCCATCAGTGAGTCGGGGGATGGCTACACCTTC
-,TRBJ2-3,TRBD2,TRBV27,CASSELAGVGDTQYF,TGTGCCAGCAGTGAACTAGCGGGAGTTGGAGATACGCAGTATTTT
-,TRBJ1-2,-,TRBV5-4,CASSSLEGSNYGYTF,TGTGCCAGCAGCTCCCTAGAGGGTTCTAACTATGGCTACACCTTC
medium-sized,TRBJ1-1,TRBD1,TRBV11-1,CASSSTTDRGLGTEAFF,TGTGCCAGCAGCTCTACAACGGACAGGGGGCTGGGCACTGAAGCTTTCTTT
few,TRBJ1-1,-,TRBV2,CASSLSPAGTEAFF,TGTGCCAGCAGTCTCAGCCCCGCGGGCACTGAAGCTTTCTTT
-,TRBJ2-3,TRBD2,TRBV6-1,CAAAGLAGGTGLYF,TGTGCCGCAGCAGGACTAGCGGGAGGAACCGGGTTGTATTTT
-,TRBJ1-1,-,TRBV6-6,CASSPTRGGGTEAFF,TGTGCCAGCAGCCCTACAAGGGGGGGAGGAACTGAAGCTTTCTTT
-,TRBJ1-1,-,TRBV7-9,CASSLTLNTEAFF,TGTGCCAGCAGCTTAACACTGAACACTGAAGCTTTCTTT
-,TRBJ2-5,-,TRBV7-6,CASSLRAGSETQYF,TGTGCCAGCAGCCTCCGGGCAGGGTCAGAGACCCAGTACTTC
-,TRBJ1-5,TRBD1,TRBV27,CACGQGSNQPQHF,TGTGCCTGCGGACAGGGGAGCAATCAGCCCCAGCATTTT